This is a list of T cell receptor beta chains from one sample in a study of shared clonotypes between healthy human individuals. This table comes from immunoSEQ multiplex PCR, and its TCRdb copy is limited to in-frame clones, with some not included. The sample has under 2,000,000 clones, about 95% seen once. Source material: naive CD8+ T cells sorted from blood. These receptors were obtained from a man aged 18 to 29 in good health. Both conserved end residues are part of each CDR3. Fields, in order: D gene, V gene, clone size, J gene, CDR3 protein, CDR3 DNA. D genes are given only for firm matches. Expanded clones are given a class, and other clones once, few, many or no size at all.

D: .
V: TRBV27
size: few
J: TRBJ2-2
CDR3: CASSWGPGDTGELFF
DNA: TGTGCCAGCAGTTGGGGACCTGGGGACACCGGGGAGCTGTTTTTT

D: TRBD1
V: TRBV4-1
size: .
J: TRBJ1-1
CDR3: CASSQERGLNTEAFF
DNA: TGCGCCAGCAGCCAAGAGAGGGGGCTGAACACTGAAGCTTTCTTT

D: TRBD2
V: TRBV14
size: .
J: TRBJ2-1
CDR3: CASSYPGLGYNEQFF
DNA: TGTGCCAGCAGCTATCCGGGACTAGGTTACAATGAGCAGTTCTTC

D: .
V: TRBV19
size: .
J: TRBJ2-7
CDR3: CASSTSLGAPYEQYF
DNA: TGTGCCAGTAGTACGTCGTTGGGGGCCCCCTACGAGCAGTACTTC

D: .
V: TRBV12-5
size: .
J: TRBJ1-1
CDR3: CASGPEGPRTEAFF
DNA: TGTGCTAGTGGTCCCGAGGGACCCCGAACTGAAGCTTTCTTT

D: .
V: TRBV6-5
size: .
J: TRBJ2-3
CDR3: CASSYSPITDTQYF
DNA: TGTGCCAGCAGTTACTCCCCCATCACAGATACGCAGTATTTT

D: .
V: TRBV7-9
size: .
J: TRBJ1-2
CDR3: CASSLMGDRGYTF
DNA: TGTGCCAGCAGCTTAATGGGGGATAGAGGCTACACCTTC

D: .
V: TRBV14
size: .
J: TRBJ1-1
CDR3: CASSQLGRTEAFF
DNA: TGTGCCAGCAGCCAACTGGGTCGGACTGAAGCTTTCTTT

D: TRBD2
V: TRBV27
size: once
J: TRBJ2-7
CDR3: CASSSTSGVYEQYF
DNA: TGTGCCAGCAGTTCCACTAGCGGCGTCTACGAGCAGTACTTC

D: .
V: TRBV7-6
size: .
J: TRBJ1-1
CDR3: CASSLATGITEAFF
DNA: TGTGCCAGCAGCTTAGCTACAGGGATAACTGAAGCTTTCTTT

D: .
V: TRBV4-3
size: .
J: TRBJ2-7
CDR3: CASSQVLRGDDEQYF
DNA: TGCGCCAGCAGCCAAGTCCTCCGAGGGGACGACGAGCAGTACTTC

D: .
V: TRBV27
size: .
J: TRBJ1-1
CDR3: CASSGQGWGLTEAFF
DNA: TGTGCCAGCAGTGGCCAGGGCTGGGGACTCACTGAAGCTTTCTTT

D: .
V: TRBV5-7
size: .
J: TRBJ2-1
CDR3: CASSLGEQFF
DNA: TGTGCCAGCAGCCTTGGTGAGCAGTTCTTC

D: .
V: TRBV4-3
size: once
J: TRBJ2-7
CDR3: CASSQDSTTSPYEQYF
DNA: TGCGCCAGCAGCCAAGATTCCACTACTTCCCCCTACGAGCAGTACTTC

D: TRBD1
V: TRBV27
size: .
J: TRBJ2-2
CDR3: CASSLSAGTGGAGELFF
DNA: TGTGCCAGCAGTTTATCAGCTGGGACAGGGGGTGCCGGGGAGCTGTTTTTT

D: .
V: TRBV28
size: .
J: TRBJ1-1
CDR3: CASGDTEAFF
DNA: TGTGCCAGCGGGGACACTGAAGCTTTCTTT

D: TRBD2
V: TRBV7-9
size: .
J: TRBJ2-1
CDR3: CASRTGTSEYFSYNEQFF
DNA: TGTGCCAGCAGAACCGGGACTAGCGAGTACTTCTCCTACAATGAGCAGTTCTTC

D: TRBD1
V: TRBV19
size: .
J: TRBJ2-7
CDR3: CASGQGDYYEQYF
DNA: TGTGCCAGTGGGCAGGGGGATTACTACGAGCAGTACTTC

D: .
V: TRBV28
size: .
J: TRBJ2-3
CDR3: CASSWGVEDTQYF
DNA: TGTGCCAGCAGTTGGGGGGTGGAAGATACGCAGTATTTT

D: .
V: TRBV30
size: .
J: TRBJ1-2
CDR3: CAWSSGAAKDGYTF
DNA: TGTGCCTGGAGCAGTGGGGCAGCAAAGGATGGCTACACCTTC

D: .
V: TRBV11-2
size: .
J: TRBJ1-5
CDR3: CASSSSQGKGQPQHF
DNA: TGTGCCAGCAGCTCAAGTCAGGGTAAAGGTCAGCCCCAGCATTTT

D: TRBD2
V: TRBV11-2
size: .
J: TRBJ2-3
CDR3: CASSPWAGGTDTQYF
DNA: TGTGCCAGCAGCCCCTGGGCGGGGGGCACAGATACGCAGTATTTT

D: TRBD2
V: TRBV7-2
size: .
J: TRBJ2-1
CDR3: CASSFLREGLGNEQFF
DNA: TGTGCCAGCAGCTTCTTGCGGGAGGGCCTGGGCAATGAGCAGTTCTTC

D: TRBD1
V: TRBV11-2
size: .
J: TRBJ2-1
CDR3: CASSEWTGVNEQFF
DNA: TGTGCCAGCAGCGAATGGACAGGGGTGAATGAGCAGTTCTTC

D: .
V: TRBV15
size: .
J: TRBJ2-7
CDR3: CATSRDTNYEQYF
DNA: TGTGCCACCAGCAGGGACACAAACTACGAGCAGTACTTC

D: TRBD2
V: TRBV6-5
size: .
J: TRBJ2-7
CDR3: CASSYSGLAGVEQYF
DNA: TGTGCCAGCAGTTACTCGGGACTAGCGGGAGTCGAGCAGTACTTC

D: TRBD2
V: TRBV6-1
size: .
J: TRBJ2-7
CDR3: CASSEWGGDYEQYF
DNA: TGTGCCAGCAGTGAGTGGGGGGGAGACTACGAGCAGTACTTC

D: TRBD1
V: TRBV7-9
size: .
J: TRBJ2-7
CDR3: CASSRIRGQSYEQYF
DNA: TGTGCCAGCAGCCGGATCAGGGGGCAATCCTACGAGCAGTACTTC

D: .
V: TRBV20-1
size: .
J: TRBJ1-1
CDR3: CSVLGGTEAFF
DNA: TGCAGTGTCCTGGGCGGGACTGAAGCTTTCTTT

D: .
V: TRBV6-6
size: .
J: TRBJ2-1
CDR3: CASRPLGTPYNEQFF
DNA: TGTGCCAGCAGGCCTCTCGGGACCCCCTACAATGAGCAGTTCTTC

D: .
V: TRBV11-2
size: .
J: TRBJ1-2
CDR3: CASSSGNYGYTF
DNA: TGTGCCAGCAGCTCAGGGAACTATGGCTACACCTTC

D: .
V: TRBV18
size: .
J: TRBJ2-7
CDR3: CASSPPTGGYEQYF
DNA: TGTGCCAGCTCACCACCGACGGGCGGCTACGAGCAGTACTTC

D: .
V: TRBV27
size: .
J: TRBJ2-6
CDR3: CASSLISGANVLTF
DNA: TGTGCCAGCAGTTTAATCTCTGGGGCCAACGTCCTGACTTTC

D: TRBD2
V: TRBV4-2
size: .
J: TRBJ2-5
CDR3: CASSQDPLAGAGETQYF
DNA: TGTGCCAGCAGCCAAGATCCTTTAGCGGGGGCCGGGGAGACCCAGTACTTC

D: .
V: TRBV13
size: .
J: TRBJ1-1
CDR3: CASSLDRGNTEAFF
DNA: TGTGCCAGCAGCTTAGATAGGGGAAACACTGAAGCTTTCTTT

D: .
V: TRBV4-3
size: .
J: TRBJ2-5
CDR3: CASSQESGGGETQYF
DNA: TGCGCCAGCAGCCAAGAGTCCGGGGGCGGCGAGACCCAGTACTTC

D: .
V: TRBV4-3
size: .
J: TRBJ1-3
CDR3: CASSQATGRSGNTIYF
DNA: TGCGCCAGCAGCCAAGCAACGGGTCGTTCTGGAAACACCATATATTTT

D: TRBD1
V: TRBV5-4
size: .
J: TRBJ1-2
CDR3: CASSWAGGDYGYTF
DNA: TGTGCCAGCAGCTGGGCAGGGGGGGACTATGGCTACACCTTC

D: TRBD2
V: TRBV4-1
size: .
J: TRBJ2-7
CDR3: CASSPDPGLADHEQYF
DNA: TGCGCCAGCAGCCCCGATCCGGGACTAGCGGACCACGAGCAGTACTTC

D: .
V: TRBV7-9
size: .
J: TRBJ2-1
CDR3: CASSWGSNEQFF
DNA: TGTGCCAGCAGCTGGGGCAGCAATGAGCAGTTCTTC

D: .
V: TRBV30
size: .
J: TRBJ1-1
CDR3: CAWSVSGRTEAFF
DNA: TGTGCCTGGAGTGTATCAGGGCGGACTGAAGCTTTCTTT

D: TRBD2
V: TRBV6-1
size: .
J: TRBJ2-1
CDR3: CASSALAGGAAHEQFF
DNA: TGTGCCAGCAGTGCCCTCGCGGGGGGGGCCGCCCATGAGCAGTTCTTC

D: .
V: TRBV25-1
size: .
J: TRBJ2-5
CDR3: CASSEYSPTKTQYF
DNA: TGTGCCAGCAGTGAATATAGCCCTACGAAGACCCAGTACTTC

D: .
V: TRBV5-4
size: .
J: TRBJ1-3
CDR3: CASSLEGDPAGNTIYF
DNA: TGTGCCAGCAGCTTGGAAGGGGATCCCGCTGGAAACACCATATATTTT

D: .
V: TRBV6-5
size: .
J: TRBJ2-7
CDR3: CASSSGYLAYEQYF
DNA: TGTGCCAGCAGCTCAGGGTATTTAGCCTACGAGCAGTACTTC

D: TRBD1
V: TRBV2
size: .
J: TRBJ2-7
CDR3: CASSWDRSSYEQYF
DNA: TGTGCCAGCAGTTGGGACAGGAGCTCCTACGAGCAGTACTTC

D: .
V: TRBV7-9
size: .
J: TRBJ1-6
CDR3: CASSPWDVPF
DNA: TGTGCCAGCAGCCCCTGGGACGTACCGTTT

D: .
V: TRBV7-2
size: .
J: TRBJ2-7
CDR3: CASSLGDRSYEQYF
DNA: TGTGCCAGCAGCTTAGGGGACCGTTCATACGAGCAGTACTTC

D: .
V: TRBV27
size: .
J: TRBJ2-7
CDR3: CASSPAGYSAYGQYF
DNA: TGTGCCAGCAGTCCGGCGGGGTACAGCGCCTACGGGCAGTACTTC

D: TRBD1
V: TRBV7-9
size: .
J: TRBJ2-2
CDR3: CASRLERGRDSSGELFF
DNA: TGTGCCAGCAGGCTCGAGAGAGGCCGGGACAGCTCCGGGGAGCTGTTTTTT

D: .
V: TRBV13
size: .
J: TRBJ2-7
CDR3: CASSLLLAETYEQYF
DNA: TGTGCCAGCAGCTTACTTCTGGCAGAAACCTACGAGCAGTACTTC

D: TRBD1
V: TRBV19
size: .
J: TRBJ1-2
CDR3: CAIDRGDYGYTF
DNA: TGTGCCATCGACAGGGGGGACTATGGCTACACCTTC

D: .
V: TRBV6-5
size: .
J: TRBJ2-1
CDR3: CASSARVDYNEQFF
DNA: TGTGCCAGCAGCGCCAGGGTGGACTACAATGAGCAGTTCTTC

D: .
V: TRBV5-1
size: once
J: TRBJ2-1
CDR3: CASRRADNEQFF
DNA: TGCGCCAGCAGACGGGCCGACAATGAGCAGTTCTTC

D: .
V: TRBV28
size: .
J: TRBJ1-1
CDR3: CASSRSSGWSQETEAFF
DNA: TGTGCCAGCAGCCGTTCCTCAGGGTGGAGCCAGGAAACTGAAGCTTTCTTT

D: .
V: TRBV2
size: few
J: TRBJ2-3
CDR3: CASRSDTQYF
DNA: TGTGCCAGCAGGAGTGATACGCAGTATTTT

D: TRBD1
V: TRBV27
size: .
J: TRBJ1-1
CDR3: CASSLDRVYTEAFF
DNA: TGTGCCAGCAGTTTAGACAGGGTATACACTGAAGCTTTCTTT